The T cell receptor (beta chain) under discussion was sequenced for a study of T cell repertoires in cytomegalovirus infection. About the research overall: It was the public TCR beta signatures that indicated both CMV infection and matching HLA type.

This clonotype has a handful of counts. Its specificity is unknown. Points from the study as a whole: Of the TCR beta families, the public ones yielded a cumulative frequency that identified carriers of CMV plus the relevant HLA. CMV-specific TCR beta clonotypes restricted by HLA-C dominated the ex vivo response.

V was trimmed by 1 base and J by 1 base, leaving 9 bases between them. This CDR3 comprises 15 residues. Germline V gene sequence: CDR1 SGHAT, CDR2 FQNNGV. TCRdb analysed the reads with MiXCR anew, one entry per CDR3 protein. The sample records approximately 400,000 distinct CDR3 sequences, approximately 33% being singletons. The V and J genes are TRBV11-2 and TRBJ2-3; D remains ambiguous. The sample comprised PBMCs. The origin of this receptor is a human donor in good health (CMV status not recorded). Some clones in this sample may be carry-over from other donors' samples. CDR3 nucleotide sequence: TGTGCCAGCAGCTTAGGGAATCACGGCACAGATACGCAGTATTTT. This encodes CASSLGNHGTDTQYF. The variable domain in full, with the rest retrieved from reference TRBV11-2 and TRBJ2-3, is EAGVAQSPRYKIIEKRQSVAFWCNPISGHATLYWYQQILGQGPKLLIQFQNNGVVDDSQLPKDRFSAERLKGVDSTLKIQPAKLEDSAVYLCASSLGNHGTDTQYFGPGTRLTVL.